This section outlines one TCR beta chain sequence together with its context. Its antigen is as yet unknown. The data were taken from a study of naive and memory T cell subsets. The study's findings and limits: Especially in CD8 cells, naive repertoires contained a few larger clonotypes, possibly CD45RA-re-expressing memory cells.

V gave up 8 bases and J gave up 0 bases, with 7 bases separating them. Germline V gene sequence: CDR1 SQVTM, CDR2 ANQGSEA. This CDR3 is built from 11 residues. Two oligonucleotides, mixed equimolar, formed the beta constant-region primer covering TRBC1 and TRBC2. The ligated cDNA underwent four PCR rounds using SP2 and nested alpha and beta constant-region primers. TCRdb redid the calling of the UMI-ligation and nested PCR reads with MiXCR, one entry per CDR3 protein. This sample carries about 90,000 distinct CDR3 sequences, around 10% of them seen once, and the ten largest clones take more than 0.13%.

Specimen: naive CD4+ T cells from blood. The source of this sequence is a human donor in good health. The rearrangement joins TRBV29-1 to TRBJ1-1, with D possibly matching TRBD1 (5 bases). CDR3 amino acids: CSPTVNTEAFF. CDR3 in DNA: TGCAGCCCGACAGTGAACACTGAAGCTTTCTTT.